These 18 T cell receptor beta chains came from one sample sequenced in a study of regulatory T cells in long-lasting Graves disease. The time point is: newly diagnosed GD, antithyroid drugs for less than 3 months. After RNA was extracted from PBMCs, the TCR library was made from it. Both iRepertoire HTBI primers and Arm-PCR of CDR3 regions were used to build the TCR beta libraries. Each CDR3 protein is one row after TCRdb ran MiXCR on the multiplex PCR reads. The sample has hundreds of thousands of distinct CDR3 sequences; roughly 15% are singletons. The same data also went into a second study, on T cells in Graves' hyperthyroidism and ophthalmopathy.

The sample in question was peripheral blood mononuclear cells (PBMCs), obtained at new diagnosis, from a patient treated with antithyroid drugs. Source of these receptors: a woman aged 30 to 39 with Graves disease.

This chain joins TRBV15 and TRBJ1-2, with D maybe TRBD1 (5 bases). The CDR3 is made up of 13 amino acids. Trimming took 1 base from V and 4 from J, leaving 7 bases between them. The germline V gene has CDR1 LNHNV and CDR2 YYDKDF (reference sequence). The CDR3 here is CATSRVGGYGYTF. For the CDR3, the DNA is TGTGCCACCAGCAGAGTTGGGGGCTATGGCTACACCTTC.

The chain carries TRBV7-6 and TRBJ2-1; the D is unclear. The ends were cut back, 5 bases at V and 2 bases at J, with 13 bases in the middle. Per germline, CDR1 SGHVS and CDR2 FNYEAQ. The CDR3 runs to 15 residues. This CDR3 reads CASSVNLEAYNEQFF. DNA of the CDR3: TGTGCCAGCAGCGTAAACTTAGAGGCCTACAATGAGCAGTTCTTC.

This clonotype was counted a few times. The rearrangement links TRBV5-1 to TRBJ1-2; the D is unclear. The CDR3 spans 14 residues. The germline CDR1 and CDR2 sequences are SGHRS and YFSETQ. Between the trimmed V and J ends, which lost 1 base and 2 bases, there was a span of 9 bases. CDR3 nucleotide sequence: TGCGCCAGCAGCTTGTCGTCGGAGAACTATGGCTACACCTTC. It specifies CASSLSSENYGYTF.

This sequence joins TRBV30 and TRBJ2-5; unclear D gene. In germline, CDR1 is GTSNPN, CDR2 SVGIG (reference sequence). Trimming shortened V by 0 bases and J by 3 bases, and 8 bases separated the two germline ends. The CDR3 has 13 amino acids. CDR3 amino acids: CAWSVQGKETQYF. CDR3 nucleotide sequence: TGTGCCTGGAGTGTGCAAGGGAAAGAGACCCAGTACTTC.

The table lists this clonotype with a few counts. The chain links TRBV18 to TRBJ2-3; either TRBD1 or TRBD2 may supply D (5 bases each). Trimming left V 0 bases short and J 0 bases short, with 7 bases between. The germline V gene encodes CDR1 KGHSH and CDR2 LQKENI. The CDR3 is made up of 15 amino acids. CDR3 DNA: TGTGCCAGCTCACCACCGGGGGTTAGCACAGATACGCAGTATTTT. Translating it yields CASSPPGVSTDTQYF.

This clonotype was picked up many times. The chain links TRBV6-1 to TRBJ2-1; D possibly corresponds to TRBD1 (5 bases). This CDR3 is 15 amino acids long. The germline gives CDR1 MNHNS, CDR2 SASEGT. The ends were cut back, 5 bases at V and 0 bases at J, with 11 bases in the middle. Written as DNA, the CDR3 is TGTGCCAGCAGTCAGGGCAGAAACTCCTACAATGAGCAGTTCTTC. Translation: CASSQGRNSYNEQFF.

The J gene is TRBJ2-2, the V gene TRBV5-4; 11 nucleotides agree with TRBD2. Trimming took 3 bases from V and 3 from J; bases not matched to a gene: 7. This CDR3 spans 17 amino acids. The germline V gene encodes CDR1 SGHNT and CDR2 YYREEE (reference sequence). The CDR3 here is CASSSTGTSGYTGELFF. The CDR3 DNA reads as TGTGCCAGCAGCTCGACCGGGACTAGCGGTTACACCGGGGAGCTGTTTTTT.

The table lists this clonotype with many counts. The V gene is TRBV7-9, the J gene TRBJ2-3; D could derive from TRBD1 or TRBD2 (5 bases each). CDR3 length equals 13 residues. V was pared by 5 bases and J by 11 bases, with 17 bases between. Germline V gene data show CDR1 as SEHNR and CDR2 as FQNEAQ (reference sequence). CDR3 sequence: CASSLSGTEKQYF. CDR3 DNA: TGTGCCAGCAGCCTCTCGGGGACCGAGAAGCAGTATTTT.

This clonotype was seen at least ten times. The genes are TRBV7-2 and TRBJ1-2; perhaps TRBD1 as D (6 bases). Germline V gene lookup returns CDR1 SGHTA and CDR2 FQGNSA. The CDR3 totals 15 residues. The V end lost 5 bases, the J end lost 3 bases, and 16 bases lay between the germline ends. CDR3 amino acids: CASSPTSGAYYGYTF. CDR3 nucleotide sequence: TGTGCCAGCAGCCCGACCTCGGGGGCATACTATGGCTACACCTTC.

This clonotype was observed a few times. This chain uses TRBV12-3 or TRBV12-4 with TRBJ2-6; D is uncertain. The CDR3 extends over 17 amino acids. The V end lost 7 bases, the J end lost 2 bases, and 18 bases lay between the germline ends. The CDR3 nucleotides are TGTGCCAGCATCTTGACGGATTTGGTAGCTGGGGCCAACGTCCTGACTTTC. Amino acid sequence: CASILTDLVAGANVLTF.

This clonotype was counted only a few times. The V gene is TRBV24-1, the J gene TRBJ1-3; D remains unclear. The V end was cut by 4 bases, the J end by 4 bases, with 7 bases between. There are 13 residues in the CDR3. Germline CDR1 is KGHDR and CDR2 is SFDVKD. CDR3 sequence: CATSDLWGNTIYF. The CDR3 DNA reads TGTGCCACCAGTGACCTCTGGGGAAACACCATATATTTT.

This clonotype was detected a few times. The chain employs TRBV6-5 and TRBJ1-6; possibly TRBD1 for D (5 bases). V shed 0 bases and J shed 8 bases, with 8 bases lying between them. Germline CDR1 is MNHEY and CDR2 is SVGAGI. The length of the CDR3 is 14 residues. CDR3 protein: CASSYSRGHSPLHF. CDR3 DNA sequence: TGTGCCAGCAGTTACTCGAGGGGCCATTCACCCCTCCACTTT.

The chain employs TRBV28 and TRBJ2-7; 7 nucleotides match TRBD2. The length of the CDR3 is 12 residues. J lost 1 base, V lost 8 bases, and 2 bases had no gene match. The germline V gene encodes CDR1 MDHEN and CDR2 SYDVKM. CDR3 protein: CASRRESYEQYF. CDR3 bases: TGTGCCAGCCGGCGGGAGTCCTACGAGCAGTACTTC.

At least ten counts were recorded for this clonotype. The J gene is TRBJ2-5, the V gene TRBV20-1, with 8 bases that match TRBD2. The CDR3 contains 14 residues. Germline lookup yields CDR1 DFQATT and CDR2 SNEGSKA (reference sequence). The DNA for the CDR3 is TGCAGGACGGGTCCAGCGGGAGCGTCGGAGACCCAGTACTTC. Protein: CRTGPAGASETQYF.

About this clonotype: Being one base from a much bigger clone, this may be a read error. CDR3 amino acids: CASSQVDTGAFF. CDR3 DNA: TGTGCCAGCAGCCAAGTTGACACTGGAGCTTTCTTT. The chain is built from TRBV3-1 and TRBJ1-1, with D hard to call. This CDR3 contains 12 residues. Germline CDR1 reads LGHDT; CDR2 reads YNNKEL (reference sequence).

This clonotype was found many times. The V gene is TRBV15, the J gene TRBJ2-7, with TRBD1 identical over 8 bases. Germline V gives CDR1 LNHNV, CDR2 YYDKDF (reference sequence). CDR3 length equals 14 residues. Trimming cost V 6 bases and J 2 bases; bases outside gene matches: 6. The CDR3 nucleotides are TGTGCCACCAGTGGGACAGGAAGAACCTACGAGCAGTACTTC. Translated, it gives CATSGTGRTYEQYF. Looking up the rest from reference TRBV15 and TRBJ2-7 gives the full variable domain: DAMVIQNPRYQVTQFGKPVTLSCSQTLNHNVMYWYQQKSSQAPKLLFHYYDKDFNNEADTPDNFQSRRPNTSFCFLDIRSPGLGDTAMYLCATSGTGRTYEQYFGPGTRLTVT.

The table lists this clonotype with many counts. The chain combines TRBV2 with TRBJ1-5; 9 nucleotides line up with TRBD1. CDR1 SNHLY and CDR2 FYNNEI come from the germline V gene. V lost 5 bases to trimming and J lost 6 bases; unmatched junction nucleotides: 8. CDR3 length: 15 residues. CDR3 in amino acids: CASSPTGGLGQPQHF. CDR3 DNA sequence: TGTGCCAGCAGTCCGACAGGGGGGTTGGGTCAGCCCCAGCATTTT.

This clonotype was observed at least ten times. DNA of the CDR3: TGTGCCTGGAGGACAGGGGGGTATGGCTACACCTTC. Residues: CAWRTGGYGYTF. The gene calls are TRBV30 and TRBJ1-2; 9 bases line up with TRBD1. The V gene end was trimmed by 3 bases and the J gene end by 5 bases; junction bases not matched to a gene: 1. Germline V gene lookup returns CDR1 GTSNPN and CDR2 SVGIG (reference sequence). The CDR3 is 12 amino acids.